These 22 T cell receptor beta chains came from one sample sequenced in a study of beta chain features in type 1 diabetes (dated by TCRdb to the late 2010s). Overall results and qualifications from the work: Type 1 diabetes patients showed a moderate but significant shortening of TCRB CDR3 length in all four CD4+ subsets.

The library was made by the immunoSEQ multiplex PCR assay. The entire amount of isolated RNA was reverse transcribed using the High Capacity cDNA Reverse Transcription Kit, so the sequenced TCRB transcripts were expressed ones. The source is immuneACCESS, and TCRdb retained only in-frame sequences with V and J called. Part of the clones is not carried over; for the studies checked, unresolved V genes explain less than half of this, and the remainder is unexplained. Present in this sample are 160,000 or so clones, 8% to 8.5% of which were seen just once. The ten top clones hold 0.45% to 0.55% of the sample. These receptors lack a known antigen. Sequenced sample: central memory CD4+ T cells from blood. The receptors derive from a woman younger than 30 with type 1 diabetes.

A few counts support this clone. The chain employs TRBV28 and TRBJ2-2; perhaps TRBD2 as D (6 bases). Between the trimmed V and J ends, which lost 5 bases and 7 bases, there was a span of 11 bases. Germline V gene lookup returns CDR1 MDHEN and CDR2 SYDVKM. This CDR3 region has 13 residues. CDR3 coding DNA: TGTGCCAGCAGTGGCCTAGCGTTCGGGGAGCTGTTTTTT. Translation: CASSGLAFGELFF. Filled out from reference TRBV28 and TRBJ2-2, the complete variable domain reads DVKVTQSSRYLVKRTGEKVFLECVQDMDHENMFWYRQDPGLGLRLIYFSYDVKMKEKGDIPEGYSVSREKKERFSLILESASTNQTSMYLCASSGLAFGELFFGEGSRLTVL.

This clone was observed at least ten times. The chain couples TRBV19 to TRBJ1-4; D gene uncertain. V was cut by 3 bases and J by 7 bases, with 12 bases left in between. The CDR3 is 14 amino acids. Germline V gene data show CDR1 as LNHDA and CDR2 as SQIVND (reference sequence). The CDR3 nucleotides are TGTGCCAGTAGTATCGGAGGATTGGGTGAAAAACTGTTTTTT. Its protein product is CASSIGGLGEKLFF.

Only a few counts were recorded for this clone. The V and J genes are TRBV19 and TRBJ1-5, with 7 bases lining up with TRBD1. After removal of 4 bases from V and 6 bases from J, the junction contained 3 bases not matched to a gene. The CDR3 totals 13 residues. Germline CDR1 reads LNHDA; CDR2 reads SQIVND (reference sequence). The CDR3 bases are TGTGCCAGTAGTAGTCAGGGGGTTCAGCCCCAGCATTTT. Amino acid sequence: CASSSQGVQPQHF.

CDR3 nucleotide sequence: TGTGCCAGCAGCGGTCCAACCCAGTACTTC. It is translated as CASSGPTQYF. This rearrangement joins TRBV6-1 to TRBJ2-5, with D unresolved. CDR1 and CDR2 (germline): MNHNS, SASEGT. V lost 6 bases and J 8 bases, leaving 7 bases between the germline ends. CDR3 length: 10 residues.

This clone has just a few counts. The identical CDR3 is also encoded by other nucleotide sequences in the sample. The chain carries TRBV9 and TRBJ2-7; 9 bases match TRBD2. Losses at the gene ends were 2 bases for V and 4 bases for J; bases not matched to a gene: 4. The CDR3 totals 14 residues. Germline-derived CDR1 and CDR2 are SGDLS and YYNGEE. DNA for the CDR3: TGTGCCAGCAGCGTGCGAACTAGCGGGTACGAGCAGTACTTC. As protein: CASSVRTSGYEQYF.

There are a few counts of this clone. The chain has TRBV18 and TRBJ2-7; maybe TRBD1 (6 bases). The CDR3 sequence is 14 residues long. From germline, CDR1 is KGHSH and CDR2 LQKENI. V lost 3 bases, J lost 7 bases, and 16 bases lay in between. Here the CDR3 DNA reads TGTGCCAGCTCACCGCCAACAGGGAGAAGAGAGCAGTACTTC. This translates into CASSPPTGRREQYF.

This clone came up many times. The V and J genes are TRBV4-3 and TRBJ1-2; D is unclear. The CDR3 covers 14 residues. V lost 5 bases, J lost 4 bases, and 14 bases lay in between. Germline assignment: CDR1 LGHNA and CDR2 YSLEER. DNA for the CDR3: TGCGCCAGCAGCACCATTGGCCATCCCTATGGCTACACCTTC. The encoded protein is CASSTIGHPYGYTF.

This clone showed up just a few times. This rearrangement joins TRBV6-5 to TRBJ1-2, with 8 bases fitting TRBD1. CDR3 length: 13 amino acids. From germline, CDR1 is MNHEY and CDR2 SVGAGI. V gave up 10 bases and J gave up 0 bases; unmatched junction bases: 4. The CDR3 nucleotides read TGTGCCACAGGGACAGGAGCTAACTATGGCTACACCTTC. It is translated as CATGTGANYGYTF.

The V gene is TRBV30, the J gene TRBJ1-5, with 7 nucleotides matching TRBD1. The junction had 18 bases not matched to a gene; V was cut back by 4 bases and J by 9 bases. Per germline, CDR1 GTSNPN and CDR2 SVGIG (reference sequence). This CDR3 has 16 residues. The CDR3 here is CAWKIFGTVERGPQHF. As DNA, the CDR3 is TGTGCCTGGAAAATTTTTGGGACAGTGGAGAGAGGGCCCCAGCATTTT.

The V and J genes are TRBV28 and TRBJ2-3; a weak D match, TRBD1 (6 bases). Germline CDR1 and CDR2: MDHEN and SYDVKM. This CDR3 contains 14 residues. Trimming took 5 bases from V and 5 from J, leaving 14 bases between them. DNA of the CDR3: TGTGCCAGCAGTCGGGACATCGGACAAGATACGCAGTATTTT. It is translated as CASSRDIGQDTQYF.

This clone was picked up a small number of times. The chain carries TRBV2 and TRBJ2-3; maybe TRBD1 (6 bases). Per germline, CDR1 SNHLY and CDR2 FYNNEI. The CDR3 is made up of 12 amino acids. The V end was cut by 6 bases, the J end by 14 bases, with 18 bases between. The CDR3 DNA reads TGTGCCAGCAGCCACAGGGACCGCCCGCCGTATTTT. This translates into CASSHRDRPPYF.

The chain uses TRBV7-2 and TRBJ1-2, with 8 bases lining up with TRBD1. The V gene's germline CDR1 is SGHTA and CDR2 FQGNSA. There are 16 residues in the CDR3. V shed 4 bases and J 0 bases; nucleotides not matched to a gene: 7. Here the CDR3 reads CASSYSRGPANYGYTF. The CDR3 DNA follows: TGTGCCAGCAGCTACTCCAGGGGGCCAGCTAACTATGGCTACACCTTC.

This clone was found a few times. This chain joins TRBV7-9 and TRBJ1-2; 10 positions match TRBD1. CDR1 is SEHNR and CDR2 is FQNEAQ in the germline V gene (reference sequence). CDR3 length equals 16 residues. Germline trimming cut 7 bases from V and 5 bases from J; bases unmatched to any gene: 13. DNA of the CDR3: TGTGCCAGCACCCAAGGGGGACAGGGGACAACTTATGGCTACACCTTC. Encoded protein: CASTQGGQGTTYGYTF.

This clone was recorded a few times. This chain links TRBV27 with TRBJ1-2; no definite D call. Germline V gives CDR1 MNHEY, CDR2 SMNVEV (reference sequence). The length of the CDR3 is 15 residues. The V and J ends lost 5 bases and 4 bases respectively, with 17 bases between them. This CDR3 is CASSTQRDLGYGYTF. The CDR3 DNA is TGTGCCAGCAGTACCCAGCGTGACTTGGGCTATGGCTACACCTTC.

This clone was seen a few times. The chain carries TRBV10-3 and TRBJ2-7; no clear D. The V gene lost 2 bases and the J gene lost 8 bases, with 10 bases spanning the gap. CDR3 length: 12 amino acids. The V gene's germline CDR1 is ENHRY and CDR2 SYGVKD. CDR3 nucleotide sequence: TGTGCCATCAGTGAGGGTGTAAGCAAGCAGTACTTC. Encoded protein: CAISEGVSKQYF.

This chain uses TRBV7-9 with TRBJ2-7; D is perhaps TRBD1 (6 bases). V lost 7 bases and J 2 bases, leaving 15 bases between the germline ends. Germline assignment: CDR1 SEHNR and CDR2 FQNEAQ (reference sequence). The CDR3 is 14 residues long. The CDR3 DNA reads TGTGCCAGCACCAGGCAGGGGATAACCTACGAGCAGTACTTC. Translating it yields CASTRQGITYEQYF.

V and J are TRBV7-9 and TRBJ1-1; D uncertain. CDR3 length equals 12 residues. Germline values: CDR1 SEHNR, CDR2 FQNEAQ (reference sequence). V lost 5 bases and J lost 8, with 12 bases in between. CDR3 amino acids: CASSRAGGEAFF. The DNA of the CDR3 is TGTGCCAGCAGCCGTGCTGGAGGAGAAGCTTTCTTT.

This clone has just a few counts. The rearrangement uses TRBV12-5 and TRBJ2-5, with unresolved D. Germline CDR1 LGHNT, CDR2 FRNRAP. The CDR3 totals 14 residues. Trimming stripped 1 base from V and 4 bases from J, with 10 bases between. Written as DNA, the CDR3 is TGTGCTAGTGGTTTGGCTGACGGGTCAGAGACCCAGTACTTC. Translation: CASGLADGSETQYF.

This clone was found many times. The rearrangement links TRBV29-1 to TRBJ2-7; 7 bases match TRBD2. This CDR3 contains 14 residues. J gave up 5 bases and V 4 bases, and 11 bases lay outside the gene matches. CDR1 SQVTM and CDR2 ANQGSEA come from the germline V gene. CDR3 loop: CSVGSGGGRNEQYF. The CDR3 nucleotides read TGCAGCGTTGGCTCGGGCGGGGGACGGAACGAGCAGTACTTC.

This clone was seen at least ten times. The chain recombines TRBV28 with TRBJ1-1; 11 nucleotides align to TRBD1. CDR1 and CDR2 (germline): MDHEN, SYDVKM. V shed 7 bases and J 6 bases; nucleotides not matched to a gene: 10. This CDR3 has 15 amino acids. The CDR3 sequence is CASTLGGTGGAEAFF. CDR3 bases: TGTGCCAGCACCCTTGGAGGGACAGGGGGGGCTGAAGCTTTCTTT.

The CDR3 region has the DNA TGTGCCAGCAGCCACAGGGGGCATAGTGAAAAACTGTTTTTT. Translation: CASSHRGHSEKLFF. The gene calls are TRBV11-3 and TRBJ1-4; 9 bases line up with TRBD1. The length of the CDR3 is 14 residues. V lost 5 bases, J lost 7 bases, and 5 bases stayed unmatched. Germline CDR1 reads SGHNT; CDR2 reads YENEEA. Combining the CDR3 with reference TRBV11-3 and TRBJ1-4 gives the whole variable domain EAGVVQSPRYKIIEKKQPVAFWCNPISGHNTLYWYLQNLGQGPELLIRYENEEAVDDSQLPKDRFSAERLKGVDSTLKIQPAELGDSAVYLCASSHRGHSEKLFFGSGTQLSVL.

The chain employs TRBV10-3 and TRBJ1-2; 8 bases agree with TRBD1. Germline CDR1 and CDR2: ENHRY and SYGVKD. V lost 7 bases, J lost 8 bases, and 6 bases stayed unmatched. The CDR3 runs to 12 residues. In DNA, the CDR3 is TGTGCCATCACTTCGGACAGGGTCGGCTACACCTTC. Its translation is CAITSDRVGYTF.